Below, one T cell receptor (beta chain) is given with its context. Its antigen is unknown. Germline V CDR1 and CDR2: SGHTA, FQGTGA. The J segment lost 5 bases and the V segment lost 5 bases, leaving 6 bases of the junction unmatched. CDR3 length equals 15 residues. The sample comes from a study of cytomegalovirus exposure and HLA in healthy donors. Study-wide points: Some V segments, including TRBV6-2 and TRBV6-3, were excluded as indistinguishable.

Primers included in the PCR were 60 Vbeta and 13 Jbeta primers. Original data processing: Later, an analysis found some 80 million unique TCR beta chains, and 8.5 million to 14 million of these were shared. Assay: immunoSEQ multiplex PCR; the TCRdb copy retains only in-frame clones and omits some. V, J and clone size are those of that table, while D and trimming were read from the DNA. The table has tens of thousands of clones, about 75% seen once; the top ten hold approximately 4.4%. The TCR was taken from a man between 60 and 70 years old in good health and CMV-seropositive. The sequenced sample was PBMCs. J is TRBJ2-2 and V is TRBV7-3; TRBD1 matches 9 bases. CDR3 DNA: TGTGCCAGCAGCACGGACAGGGGATCGACCGGGGAGCTGTTTTTT. It yields the protein CASSTDRGSTGELFF.